The clone carrying this T cell receptor beta chain was seen at least ten times. The CDR3 runs 16 residues. Trimming removed 5 bases at V and 5 bases at J, with 18 bases between. The V gene's germline CDR1 is SGHTA and CDR2 FQGNSA. Amplified TCR beta CDR3 regions came from RNA transcripts. HTBI primers drove first-round RT-PCR of the TCR CDR3. Each CDR3 protein gets one entry after TCRdb re-called the multiplex PCR reads with MiXCR. The sample carries about 400,000 distinct CDR3 sequences, roughly 14% recorded once. This sample was included in a study of T cells in Graves' hyperthyroidism and ophthalmopathy.

The material sequenced was blood. The sequence was obtained from a young woman with Graves' hyperthyroidism that later progressed to Graves' ophthalmopathy. The chain couples TRBV7-2 to TRBJ2-2, with D perhaps matching TRBD1 (5 bases). DNA of the CDR3: TGTGCCAGCAGCCCTGGGGCCATGAAAATAACCGGGGAGCTGTTTTTT. Translation gives CASSPGAMKITGELFF. The variable domain in full, completed from reference TRBV7-2 and TRBJ2-2, reads GAGVSQSPSNKVTEKGKDVELRCDPISGHTALYWYRQSLGQGLEFLIYFQGNSAPDKSGLPSDRFSAERTGGSVSTLTIQRTQQEDSAVYLCASSPGAMKITGELFFGEGSRLTVL.